These T cell receptor beta chains were read from a single sample in a study of post-analysis software for immune sequencing data. TCRdb re-called the PCR reads through MiXCR, storing one row per CDR3 protein. Counted here are more than 450,000 distinct CDR3 sequences, roughly 34% occurring once; the ten biggest clones make up less than 6%. Sequenced material: blood. The receptors derive from a girl younger than 18 with multiple sclerosis. Each CDR3 is given with its conserved first and last residue. A D gene is named only where the DNA matches it firmly. Clone size, where shown, is once, few, many, or a class for clones that have expanded.

.	TRBV7-6	few	TRBJ2-1	TGTGCCAGCAGCTTAGACAGGGTCGGTCTGGGCTCCTACAATGAGCAGTTCTTC	CASSLDRVGLGSYNEQFF
.	TRBV14	.	TRBJ2-3	TGTGCCAGCAGCCAAGATGAGGCAGGAACAGATACGCAGTATTTT	CASSQDEAGTDTQYF
.	TRBV6-5	.	TRBJ2-7	TGTGCCAGCAAAGATGCGGGCACGGCCGACTACGAGCAGTACTTC	CASKDAGTADYEQYF
.	TRBV29-1	.	TRBJ2-1	TGCAGCGTTGGTCGGACTAACTACAATGAGCAGTTCTTC	CSVGRTNYNEQFF
TRBD1	TRBV13	.	TRBJ1-1	TGTGCCAGCAGCCCGACAGGGGAGTCGCTCTACACTGAAGCTTTCTTT	CASSPTGESLYTEAFF
TRBD2	TRBV7-8	.	TRBJ2-3	TGTGCCAGCAGCCCCGTAGCGGGCACGTGGGATACGCAGTATTTT	CASSPVAGTWDTQYF
.	TRBV12-3/TRBV12-4	.	TRBJ2-5	TGTGCCAGCAGGTTAGTATTCAGCCAAGAGACCCAGTACTTC	CASRLVFSQETQYF
TRBD2	TRBV12-3/TRBV12-4	few	TRBJ2-2	TGTGCCAGCAGTTTAAGCGGGGGGCCGGACGGGGAGCTGTTTTTT	CASSLSGGPDGELFF
.	TRBV5-1	.	TRBJ2-7	TGCGCCAGCACCTTAAACGATCCCGGGAGTTCCTACGAGCAGTACTTC	CASTLNDPGSSYEQYF
.	TRBV7-3	.	TRBJ1-6	TGTGCCAGCAGACTTACTAGCTCCTATAATTCACCCCTCCACTTT	CASRLTSSYNSPLHF
.	TRBV10-2	many	TRBJ2-1	TGCGCCAGCCATTTGAACCCAGACAATGAGCAGTTCTTC	CASHLNPDNEQFF
TRBD1	TRBV27	.	TRBJ2-5	TGTGCCAGCAGTTTTCGGGATAACAGGGGAAAGGAGTACTTC	CASSFRDNRGKEYF
TRBD2	TRBV3-1	.	TRBJ2-3	TGTGCCAGCAGCGAAATAGCGGGGGGGCCCACAGATACGCAGTATTTT	CASSEIAGGPTDTQYF
.	TRBV7-2	.	TRBJ2-1	TGTGCCAGCAGCGCTAAAGAGGTGGGATACAATGAGCAGTTCTTC	CASSAKEVGYNEQFF
.	TRBV6-4	.	TRBJ1-1	TGTGCCAGCAGCAATAGTAGGAACACTGAAGCTTTCTTT	CASSNSRNTEAFF
TRBD1	TRBV10-3	.	TRBJ1-2	TGTGCCATCAGGGGACAGCTAAGTAACTATGGCTACACCTTC	CAIRGQLSNYGYTF
TRBD2	TRBV18	.	TRBJ2-3	TGTGCCAGCTCACCGGCTAGCGGGGAAGCAGATACGCAGTATTTT	CASSPASGEADTQYF
.	TRBV11-2	.	TRBJ1-1	TGTGCCAGCAGCCCCGGACACACCTGGGGTCCTTTCTTT	CASSPGHTWGPFF
TRBD1	TRBV20-1	.	TRBJ1-1	TGCAGTGCTAGAGATTGGACAGGGGGTAACACTGAAGCTTTCTTT	CSARDWTGGNTEAFF
.	TRBV24-1	.	TRBJ1-2	TGTGCCGCCAGTGATTTGGACGGGGGCTACACCTTC	CAASDLDGGYTF
.	TRBV5-1	.	TRBJ2-5	TGCGCCGGCAGCTTGGACAGAAAAGAGACCCAGTACTTC	CAGSLDRKETQYF
TRBD1	TRBV29-1	many	TRBJ2-5	TGCAGCGTTGAAGAAGGGGGCGAGACCCAGTACTTC	CSVEEGGETQYF
.	TRBV10-2	many	TRBJ1-6	TGCGCCAGCAGTGAGATGAGGGGCCGAGGGAATTCACCCCTCCACTTT	CASSEMRGRGNSPLHF
.	TRBV29-1	.	TRBJ2-7	TGCAGCGTTGCAGGGCCCCTCCTCGAGCAGTACTTC	CSVAGPLLEQYF
.	TRBV5-1	.	TRBJ2-5	TGCGCCAGCAGCTTGGGTCTGGGGGCGAGCGAGACCCAGTACTTC	CASSLGLGASETQYF
.	TRBV3-1	.	TRBJ2-7	TGTGCCAGCAGCCAACAGGGGATTGCCTACGAGCAGTACTTC	CASSQQGIAYEQYF
.	TRBV6-1	.	TRBJ2-7	TGTGCCAGCAGTCCGGGGACGGAAAGCTCCTGCGAGCAGTACTTC	CASSPGTESSCEQYF
TRBD2	TRBV12-3/TRBV12-4	.	TRBJ2-3	TGTGCCAGCAGTTTCGCGGGGGTGAGCACAGATACGCAGTATTTT	CASSFAGVSTDTQYF
TRBD1	TRBV20-1	.	TRBJ1-5	TGCAGTGCTAAAGGGGGCGGGGGTCAGCCCCAGCATTTT	CSAKGGGGQPQHF
TRBD1	TRBV7-9	.	TRBJ1-4	TGTGCCAGCAGCTCTCCCCAGGGGGCTGTTGGCACTAATGAAAAACTGTTTTTT	CASSSPQGAVGTNEKLFF
TRBD1	TRBV25-1	few	TRBJ2-5	TGTGCCAGCAGTGAGCTCGCGACAGGGGCGGGCGAGACCCAGTACTTC	CASSELATGAGETQYF
TRBD1	TRBV4-2	.	TRBJ1-6	TGTGCCAGCAGCCAAGAGGGACAGGGCGATTCACCCCTCCACTTT	CASSQEGQGDSPLHF
.	TRBV11-2	.	TRBJ1-2	TGTGCCAGCAGCCTCGACGGGGTGGGTGGCTATGGCTACACCTTC	CASSLDGVGGYGYTF
.	TRBV12-3/TRBV12-4	.	TRBJ2-1	TGTGCCAGCAGTTTCCAGGGGAGAGAGCAGTTCTTC	CASSFQGREQFF
.	TRBV3-1	few	TRBJ2-5	TGTGCCAGCAGCTGGGGGTTAGGTGAGACCCAGTACTTC	CASSWGLGETQYF
TRBD2	TRBV3-1	.	TRBJ2-1	TGTGCCAGCAGCCAAGAGGGGGGACTAGCAGGGAATGAGCAGTTCTTC	CASSQEGGLAGNEQFF
TRBD1	TRBV25-1	.	TRBJ1-1	TGTGCCAGCAGGGGACAGGGGGCTACTGAAGCTTTCTTT	CASRGQGATEAFF
.	TRBV19	few	TRBJ1-4	TGTGCCAGTAGTCCGCAAGGGCCGAATGAAAAACTGTTTTTT	CASSPQGPNEKLFF
TRBD1	TRBV20-1	.	TRBJ2-5	TGCAGTGCTAGAAAACCCGGGACAGAGAAAGAGACCCAGTACTTC	CSARKPGTEKETQYF
TRBD1	TRBV20-1	.	TRBJ1-2	TGCAGTGTGTTTGGGACAGGGGCTATTGACTATGGCTACACCTTC	CSVFGTGAIDYGYTF
.	TRBV7-6	few	TRBJ2-7	TGTGCCAGCAGCTTAGCCGGCAGCTCCTACGGGCAGTACTTC	CASSLAGSSYGQYF
.	TRBV14	.	TRBJ1-3	TGTGCCAGCAGCCCGAGGACCCCGGGCACTGGAAACACCATATATTTT	CASSPRTPGTGNTIYF
.	TRBV20-1	.	TRBJ1-5	TGCAGTGCTACAGATGCGGGGGGCCTACAGGGCAATCAGCCCCAGCATTTT	CSATDAGGLQGNQPQHF
TRBD2	TRBV7-2	.	TRBJ2-5	TGTGCCGGCAGCCCACGGGGACTAACACAAGAGACCCAGTACTTC	CAGSPRGLTQETQYF
TRBD1	TRBV20-1	few	TRBJ1-1	TGCAGTGCTCTCTGGACAGGGGAGAACACTGAAGCTTTCTTT	CSALWTGENTEAFF
.	TRBV7-9	.	TRBJ2-5	TGTGCCAGCAGCGGGACCCGGGGGACCGAAGAGACCCAGTACTTC	CASSGTRGTEETQYF
.	TRBV6-6	.	TRBJ2-7	TGTGTCAGCAGCCTGTCCTACGAGCAGTACTTC	CVSSLSYEQYF
TRBD1	TRBV7-9	.	TRBJ2-5	TGTGCCAGCAGCTTAGTCCCGGGACAGGGACAAGAGACCCAGTACTTC	CASSLVPGQGQETQYF
.	TRBV10-2	.	TRBJ2-7	TGCGCCAGCAGTGAAACTCGCAGCTCCTACGAGCAGTACTTC	CASSETRSSYEQYF
.	TRBV10-3	.	TRBJ2-3	TGTGCCATCAGTGAGTCTATTCGGGGGAGCACAGATACGCAGTATTTT	CAISESIRGSTDTQYF
TRBD2	TRBV6-2/TRBV6-3	.	TRBJ2-3	TGTGCCAGCGGATCGACTAGCGGGGGTTCCACAGATACGCAGTATTTT	CASGSTSGGSTDTQYF
.	TRBV20-1	.	TRBJ1-3	TGCAGTGCTCGGGGGTTTCGTCGAAACACCATATATTTT	CSARGFRRNTIYF
TRBD2	TRBV20-1	few	TRBJ2-7	TGCAGTGCTAGGGCCCCAATAAGTAGGGCTAGCGGGAGCTACGAGCAGTACTTC	CSARAPISRASGSYEQYF
.	TRBV4-2	.	TRBJ2-1	TGTGCCAGCAGCCAAGGGGGGGGGGCCGTTTTCGTAGATGAGCAGTTCTTC	CASSQGGGAVFVDEQFF